Listed below are T cell receptor beta chains from one sample, sequenced in a study of response to subunit inactivated influenza vaccine. TCRdb re-called the RT-PCR reads through MiXCR, storing one row per CDR3 protein. The data show 860,000 or so distinct CDR3 sequences, over 20% seen once. The sample consisted of PBMCs from blood, taken less than 6 days after vaccination. These receptors all stem from a man aged 45-65 years who received an inactivated influenza vaccine. Both conserved end residues are part of each CDR3. The D gene is left open where the match is weak. The listing skips clone size in some rows; elsewhere it reads once, few, many or a size class.

j_call v_call clone_size d_call cdr3_aa cdr3_nt
TRBJ2-7 TRBV7-6 . TRBD2 CASSLLSSGRVSYEQYF TGTGCCAGCAGCTTATTGTCTAGCGGGAGGGTTTCCTACGAGCAGTACTTC
TRBJ2-5 TRBV7-2 . TRBD1 CASSSPPGTGAGETQYF TGTGCCAGCAGCTCACCGCCAGGGACAGGGGCAGGGGAGACCCAGTACTTC
TRBJ2-3 TRBV5-5 few TRBD1 CASSPGQGNTDTQYF TGTGCCAGCAGTCCGGGACAGGGTAACACAGATACGCAGTATTTT
TRBJ2-7 TRBV6-6 few . CASSGVPHEQYF TGTGCCAGCTCGGGAGTTCCCCACGAGCAGTACTTC
TRBJ2-3 TRBV28 . . CASSSLSRDTDTQYF TGTGCCAGCAGCTCCCTTAGTCGGGACACAGATACGCAGTATTTT
TRBJ2-1 TRBV18 few . CASSPPVADEQFF TGTGCCAGCTCACCTCCTGTGGCCGATGAGCAGTTCTTC
TRBJ2-2 TRBV12-3/TRBV12-4 . . CASSFATGLYTGELFF TGTGCCAGCAGTTTTGCCACAGGGCTTTACACCGGGGAGCTGTTTTTT
TRBJ1-1 TRBV7-2 . . CASSLGGLVAGNEAFF TGTGCCAGCAGCTTAGGAGGTTTGGTTGCTGGGAATGAAGCTTTCTTT
TRBJ2-7 TRBV7-9 . TRBD1 CASNQVGDRAFEQYF TGTGCCAGCAACCAAGTCGGAGACAGGGCGTTCGAGCAGTACTTC
TRBJ2-7 TRBV12-3/TRBV12-4 few . CASSPGWRSYEQYF TGTGCCAGCAGTCCCGGTTGGCGCTCCTACGAGCAGTACTTC
TRBJ2-7 TRBV7-2 . . CASSLLLGDRLYF TGTGCCAGCAGCTTACTTTTGGGTGACCGTCTGTACTTC
TRBJ2-1 TRBV11-2 . . CASSLYLAKQSYNEQFF TGTGCCAGCAGCTTATATCTAGCCAAGCAGTCCTACAATGAGCAGTTCTTC
TRBJ2-5 TRBV20-1 . . CSARPAQETQYF TGCAGTGCTAGACCCGCACAAGAGACCCAGTACTTC
TRBJ2-3 TRBV24-1 . . CATSDLVDTQYF TGTGCCACCAGTGATTTGGTTGATACGCAGTATTTT
TRBJ1-1 TRBV7-9 few . CASSLEMGNTEAFF TGTGCCAGCAGCTTAGAGATGGGGAACACTGAAGCTTTCTTT
TRBJ2-7 TRBV28 . TRBD1 CASSLLVGTGVEGEQYF TGTGCCAGCAGTTTACTGGTGGGCACAGGGGTAGAGGGCGAGCAGTACTTC
TRBJ2-5 TRBV5-1 many . CASSTEETQYF TGCGCCAGCAGCACCGAAGAGACCCAGTACTTC
TRBJ2-5 TRBV29-1 . TRBD2 CSVDGVRSYGGSLYQETQYF TGCAGCGTTGACGGGGTACGGTCTTATGGCGGGAGCCTGTACCAAGAGACCCAGTACTTC
TRBJ2-1 TRBV2 few TRBD2 CASSEMGLHSYNEQFF TGTGCCAGCAGTGAAATGGGACTACACTCCTACAATGAGCAGTTCTTC